Listed below are T cell receptor beta chains from one sample, sequenced in a study of T cells in Graves' hyperthyroidism and ophthalmopathy. MiXCR, run by TCRdb on the multiplex PCR reads, gives a single entry per CDR3 protein. The table lists fewer than 450,000 distinct CDR3 sequences, about 17% of them singletons. The sample taken for sequencing was blood. These receptors were obtained from a woman aged 25-40 years with Graves' hyperthyroidism that later progressed to Graves' ophthalmopathy. CDR3s include the opening cysteine and the closing phenylalanine or tryptophan. Fields, in order: clone size, CDR3 length, V gene, J gene, D gene, CDR3 protein, CDR3 DNA. A D gene is named only where the DNA matches it firmly. Clone size is not always given. Where it is, it says once, few, many or a class for expanded clones.

clone_size: .; cdr3_length: 15; v_call: TRBV10-3; j_call: TRBJ1-5; d_call: TRBD1; cdr3_aa: CAIRQQGNSNQPQHF; cdr3_nt: TGTGCCATCAGGCAACAGGGGAATAGCAATCAGCCCCAGCATTTT
clone_size: many; cdr3_length: 16; v_call: TRBV28; j_call: TRBJ2-6; d_call: TRBD2; cdr3_aa: CASSSIGGARGDVLTF; cdr3_nt: TGTGCCAGCAGTTCTATCGGGGGGGCGCGAGGCGACGTCCTGACTTTC
clone_size: few; cdr3_length: 13; v_call: TRBV3-1; j_call: TRBJ2-7; d_call: .; cdr3_aa: CASSQLLRGEQYF; cdr3_nt: TGTGCCAGCAGCCAATTATTGAGAGGAGAGCAGTACTTC
clone_size: many; cdr3_length: 16; v_call: TRBV7-8; j_call: TRBJ2-5; d_call: TRBD1; cdr3_aa: CASSLWTGGNVLTQYF; cdr3_nt: TGTGCCAGCAGCTTATGGACAGGGGGCAATGTTTTGACCCAGTACTTC
clone_size: many; cdr3_length: 13; v_call: TRBV20-1; j_call: TRBJ2-5; d_call: .; cdr3_aa: CSARVNRFETQYF; cdr3_nt: TGCAGTGCTAGAGTTAACAGGTTTGAGACCCAGTACTTC
clone_size: few; cdr3_length: 12; v_call: TRBV4-1; j_call: TRBJ2-1; d_call: .; cdr3_aa: CASSPTDNEQFF; cdr3_nt: TGCGCCAGCAGTCCGACAGACAATGAGCAGTTCTTC
clone_size: many; cdr3_length: 13; v_call: TRBV7-2; j_call: TRBJ2-5; d_call: .; cdr3_aa: CASSRGGQETQYF; cdr3_nt: TGTGCCAGCAGCCGAGGGGGGCAAGAGACCCAGTACTTC
clone_size: .; cdr3_length: 16; v_call: TRBV25-1; j_call: TRBJ2-3; d_call: TRBD2; cdr3_aa: CASSRTSFLGTDTQYF; cdr3_nt: TGTGCCAGTAGCCGGACTAGCTTCCTAGGCACAGATACGCAGTATTTT
clone_size: many; cdr3_length: 16; v_call: TRBV6-1; j_call: TRBJ2-5; d_call: .; cdr3_aa: CASSPNRAGHQETQYF; cdr3_nt: TGTGCCAGCAGTCCCAACCGGGCGGGACACCAAGAGACCCAGTACTTC
clone_size: many; cdr3_length: 14; v_call: TRBV6-1; j_call: TRBJ2-3; d_call: .; cdr3_aa: CASRTSLSTDTQYF; cdr3_nt: TGTGCCAGCAGGACTAGTCTTAGCACAGATACGCAGTATTTT
clone_size: few; cdr3_length: 16; v_call: TRBV15; j_call: TRBJ2-7; d_call: .; cdr3_aa: CATSRDLRGAVYEQYF; cdr3_nt: TGTGCCACCAGCAGAGATCTTCGGGGGGCCGTCTACGAGCAGTACTTC
clone_size: few; cdr3_length: 15; v_call: TRBV28; j_call: TRBJ2-7; d_call: .; cdr3_aa: CASRKRGWLDYEQYF; cdr3_nt: TGTGCCAGCAGAAAACGCGGGTGGCTAGACTACGAGCAGTACTTC
clone_size: many; cdr3_length: 15; v_call: TRBV11-2; j_call: TRBJ2-3; d_call: TRBD2; cdr3_aa: CASSFSGRAGDTQYF; cdr3_nt: TGTGCCAGCAGCTTCAGCGGGAGGGCGGGCGATACGCAGTATTTT
clone_size: .; cdr3_length: 18; v_call: TRBV24-1; j_call: TRBJ2-2; d_call: .; cdr3_aa: CATSGSWGASLNTGELFF; cdr3_nt: TGTGCCACCAGTGGCTCATGGGGGGCCTCATTGAACACCGGGGAGCTGTTTTTT
clone_size: many; cdr3_length: 15; v_call: TRBV7-2; j_call: TRBJ2-2; d_call: .; cdr3_aa: CASSFADGIPGELFF; cdr3_nt: TGTGCCAGCAGCTTCGCGGACGGGATCCCCGGGGAGCTGTTTTTT
clone_size: .; cdr3_length: 14; v_call: TRBV4-1; j_call: TRBJ2-1; d_call: .; cdr3_aa: CASSRASFGNEQFF; cdr3_nt: TGCGCCAGCAGCAGGGCTAGTTTTGGCAATGAGCAGTTCTTC
clone_size: many; cdr3_length: 17; v_call: TRBV6-1; j_call: TRBJ2-2; d_call: .; cdr3_aa: CASSTWRGTTNTGELFF; cdr3_nt: TGTGCCAGCAGTACTTGGAGGGGTACAACGAACACCGGGGAGCTGTTTTTT
clone_size: .; cdr3_length: 15; v_call: TRBV5-1; j_call: TRBJ2-7; d_call: TRBD2; cdr3_aa: CASSVTSGGAGEQYF; cdr3_nt: TGTGCCAGCAGCGTCACTAGCGGGGGGGCGGGTGAGCAGTACTTC
clone_size: many; cdr3_length: 16; v_call: TRBV27; j_call: TRBJ2-7; d_call: TRBD2; cdr3_aa: CASSELAGGLSYEQYF; cdr3_nt: TGTGCCAGCAGTGAGCTAGCGGGAGGCCTCTCCTACGAGCAGTACTTC